This TCR beta chain was profiled in a study of beta chain features in type 1 diabetes (dated by TCRdb to the late 2010s). Regarding the complete study: No differences in mean age, gender distribution, total cell number or subset yield were found between patients and healthy donors. A total of about 100 million sorted cells were examined across all samples, and RNA yield correlated strongly with the number of cells per subset. In the study, recently diagnosed type 1 diabetes patients and matched healthy donors were compared on the TCRB repertoires of their sorted circulating CD4+ T cell subsets. Naive and central memory subsets were obtained from all 30 or so donors, but regulatory and stem cell-like memory subsets were isolated from only 8 patients and 8 healthy donors.

The investigation overall reported the following: At VDJ recombination sites, type 1 diabetes patients had fewer insertions and more deleted nucleotides, which implies abnormalities in thymic rearrangement. Naive, central memory and regulatory TCRB repertoires appeared to be more alike among patients than among healthy donors. Because cDNA was sequenced instead of genomic DNA, activated cells with high expression could be over-represented, although the groups did not differ in activation or CD3 levels. Because the HLA sub-analyses included only small numbers of individuals, any influence of HLA type on TCRB rearrangement was left unresolved. PCR may preferentially amplify shorter templates, but because patient and control samples were amplified and corrected together, any resulting skew would affect both groups equally. Type 1 diabetes patients showed a moderate but significant shortening of TCRB CDR3 length in all four CD4+ subsets.

The High Capacity cDNA Reverse Transcription Kit was used to reverse transcribe all of the isolated RNA, meaning that expressed TCRB transcripts were what got sequenced. Naive, central memory and regulatory T cell samples underwent deep immunoSEQ sequencing, averaging roughly 3.5 million total reads per sample. Sorted cells were lysed in RLT buffer, and RNA was extracted using DNase-treated RNeasy Micro or Mini kits according to cell number. Each cell subset was processed on its own to prevent cross-contamination, while patient and healthy donor samples were processed together. TCRB sequences were amplified from cDNA with the immunoSEQ multiplex PCR, producing 87-bp fragments spanning the CDR3 region. Sequencing of the amplicons was done on the Illumina HiSeq platform. Per the original workflow: PCR bias was computationally corrected using synthetic template baselines, reads within Hamming distance 2 were collapsed, and singletons that could not be merged were discarded. Reads were aligned against IMGT so that V, D and J genes, CDR3 length and insertions or deletions at six rearrangement sites could be assigned. Clonotype counts were normalized to sorted cell number within each subset before computing true diversity and Gini coefficients with the tcR R package. The overlap coefficient, calculated on TCRB nucleotide sequences, was used to quantify repertoire sharing. Not all clones reach the TCRdb copy of this immuneACCESS table, which keeps in-frame sequences only. Checked studies attribute under half of the gap to unresolved V genes and leave the rest unexplained. V and J calls and clone size come straight from that table; D and trimming were deduced from the DNA. The sample table holds about 130,000 clones, of which just over 9% were seen once. Clones ranked in the top ten supply about 0.66% of the sample.

The CDR3 covers 16 residues, taking in both the cysteine and the phenylalanine. The read is trimmed to its CDR3 DNA, 48 bases read in frame from base 1. In the germline V gene, CDR1 corresponds to SGHTA and CDR2 to FQGNSA. V has 5 bases trimmed and J has 4 bases trimmed; junction bases matching no gene number 9. There are a few counts of this clone. No cognate antigen has been identified for it. Base qualities are not at hand, and no much larger clone is one base apart. From each donor, a single peripheral blood sample of about 110 mL on average was drawn into heparinised tubes. A BD FACSAria II was used to sort naive, central memory, regulatory and stem cell-like memory CD4+ T cells with a panel that included CD45RO, CCR7, CD25, CD127, CD95 and CD27. All sorted populations exceeded 98% purity. PBMCs were separated immediately by Lymphoprep density gradient centrifugation and were stained directly, without being cultured. Samples were stained and sorted in pairs, with one healthy donor and one patient per experiment, so that batch effects were minimized.

The clonotype originates from a man younger than 35 in good health. Sequencing used central memory CD4+ T cells from blood. The rearrangement combines TRBV7-2 with TRBJ2-1; 9 bases in the middle match TRBD1. The CDR3: CASSLPGTGRYNEQFF. Here is the DNA: TGTGCCAGCAGCCTGCCCGGGACAGGGAGGTACAATGAGCAGTTCTTC. The full variable domain, completed from the reference TRBV7-2 and TRBJ2-1 proteins outside the CDR3, reads GAGVSQSPSNKVTEKGKDVELRCDPISGHTALYWYRQSLGQGLEFLIYFQGNSAPDKSGLPSDRFSAERTGGSVSTLTIQRTQQEDSAVYLCASSLPGTGRYNEQFFGPGTRLTVL.